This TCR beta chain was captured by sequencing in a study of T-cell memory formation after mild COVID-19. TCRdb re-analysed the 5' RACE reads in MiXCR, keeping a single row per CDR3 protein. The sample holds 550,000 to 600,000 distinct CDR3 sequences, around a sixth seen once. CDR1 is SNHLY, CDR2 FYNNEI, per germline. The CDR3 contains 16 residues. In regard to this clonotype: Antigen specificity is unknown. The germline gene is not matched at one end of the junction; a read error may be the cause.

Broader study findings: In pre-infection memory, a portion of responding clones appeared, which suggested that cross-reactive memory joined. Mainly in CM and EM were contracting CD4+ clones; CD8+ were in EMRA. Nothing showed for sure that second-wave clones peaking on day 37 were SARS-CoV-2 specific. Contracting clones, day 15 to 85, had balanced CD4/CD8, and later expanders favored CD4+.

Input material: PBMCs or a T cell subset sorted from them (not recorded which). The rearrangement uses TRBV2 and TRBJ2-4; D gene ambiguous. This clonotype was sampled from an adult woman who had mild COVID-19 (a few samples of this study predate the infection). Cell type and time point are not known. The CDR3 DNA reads TGTGCCAGCAGTCAAGCGAACATGGTAACCAAAAACATTCAGTACTTC. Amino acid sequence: CASSQANMVTKNIQYF.